The 25 T cell receptor beta chains presented below share a single source sample, sequenced in a study of early T cells in non-severe SARS-CoV-2 infection. Each CDR3 protein is one row after TCRdb ran MiXCR on the 5' RACE reads. The sample records some 59,000 distinct CDR3 sequences, roughly 9% being singletons. The sequencing used whole blood, collected at baseline. These receptors were collected from an adult who was a healthcare worker with PCR-confirmed SARS-CoV-2 infection or an uninfected control (not recorded which).

This clonotype was counted only a few times. The chain combines TRBV25-1 with TRBJ2-7; weak D call: TRBD2 (6 bases). The CDR3 is 15 residues long. CDR1 is MGHDK and CDR2 is SYGVNS in the germline V gene. The V gene lost 5 bases and the J gene lost 1 base, with 15 bases spanning the gap. The CDR3 here is CASSPPPRGSYEQYF. CDR3 coding DNA: TGTGCCAGCAGTCCGCCCCCGCGGGGTTCCTACGAGCAGTACTTC.

Only a few counts were recorded for this clonotype. The chain recombines TRBV9 with TRBJ2-5; D assignment may be TRBD1 or TRBD2 (6 bases each). Germline-derived CDR1 and CDR2 are SGDLS and YYNGEE. This CDR3 contains 18 residues. The V end was cut by 4 bases, the J end by 4 bases, with 26 bases between. The CDR3 reads CASSPPEKTRGQLETQYF. The CDR3 bases are TGTGCCAGCAGCCCACCAGAGAAAACACGGGGGCAGCTAGAGACCCAGTACTTC.

The chain employs TRBV3-1 and TRBJ2-2; the D gene could be TRBD1 or TRBD2 (6 bases each). The CDR3 is made up of 15 amino acids. The V and J ends lost 2 bases and 4 bases respectively, with 11 bases between them. Germline V gene lookup returns CDR1 LGHDT and CDR2 YNNKEL (reference sequence). The CDR3 DNA follows: TGTGCCAGCAGCCAACGGGGGCAGAGCACCGGGGAGCTGTTTTTT. This translates into CASSQRGQSTGELFF.

This clonotype turned up a few times. The rearrangement uses TRBV11-2 and TRBJ2-4; TRBD1 agrees at 7 bases. Germline CDR1 and CDR2: SGHAT and FQNNGV. The CDR3 consists of 14 residues. Trimming removed 1 base from V and 14 bases from J; junction bases left unmatched: 11. As DNA, the CDR3 is TGTGCCAGCAGCTTAGGAGTCAGGGGGTCTAGGGAGTACTTC. This codes for CASSLGVRGSREYF.

A few counts support this clonotype. The J gene is TRBJ2-6, the V gene TRBV7-9, with D unresolved. V was pared by 5 bases and J by 4 bases, with 6 bases between. The CDR3 loop spans 13 amino acids. Germline values: CDR1 SEHNR, CDR2 FQNEAQ (reference sequence). The CDR3 nucleotides are TGTGCCAGCAGCCCCCCCGGGGCCAACGTCCTGACTTTC. This sequence encodes CASSPPGANVLTF.

Only a few counts were recorded for this clonotype. One junction end disagrees with the germline gene, perhaps due to a read error. The chain employs TRBV6-5 and TRBJ1-1; 8 bases align to TRBD1. Germline CDR1 is MNHEY and CDR2 is SVGAGI. The CDR3 has 14 residues. CDR3 nucleotide sequence: TGTGCCAGCAGTCCTACCGCAGGGGGCACTGAAGTTTTCTTT. Translation: CASSPTAGGTEVFF.

This clonotype was picked up a small number of times. V is TRBV7-6 and J is TRBJ2-1; D gene ambiguous. The V end lost 4 bases, the J end lost 3 bases, and 13 bases lay between the germline ends. This CDR3 contains 15 residues. Germline V gene sequence: CDR1 SGHVS, CDR2 FNYEAQ. The CDR3, as DNA: TGTGCCAGCAGCTCCTTGGTAGGCCGCTACAATGAGCAGTTCTTC. As protein: CASSSLVGRYNEQFF. Full variable domain (rest looked up from reference TRBV7-6 and TRBJ2-1): GAGVSQSPRYKVTKRGQDVALRCDPISGHVSLYWYRQALGQGPEFLTYFNYEAQQDKSGLPNDRFSAERPEGSISTLTIQRTEQRDSAMYRCASSSLVGRYNEQFFGPGTRLTVL.

This clonotype appeared many times. The CDR3 coding sequence is TGTGCCAGCAGTCCCGCGGGAGATCACGAGCAGTACTTC. Its protein is CASSPAGDHEQYF. The chain is built from TRBV12-3 or TRBV12-4 and TRBJ2-7; TRBD2 aligns across 7 bases. V shed 5 bases, J shed 5 bases, and the junction held 6 bases outside the gene matches. This CDR3 region has 13 residues.

The rearrangement joins TRBV5-6 to TRBJ2-7, with 7 bases fitting TRBD1. The CDR3 runs 16 residues. The germline V gene encodes CDR1 SGHDT and CDR2 YYEEEE. J lost 0 bases, V lost 3 bases, and 9 bases had no gene match. The CDR3 DNA sequence: TGTGCCAGCAGCTACGAAAGGGGGCTTAGCTCCTACGAGCAGTACTTC. This encodes CASSYERGLSSYEQYF.

The sample holds many counts of this clonotype. The V call is TRBV29-1, the J call TRBJ1-1, with D possibly TRBD1 on 5 matching bases. The germline V gene encodes CDR1 SQVTM and CDR2 ANQGSEA. V was shortened by 4 bases and J by 1 base, with 10 bases between the two germline ends. CDR3 length: 13 amino acids. CDR3 nucleotides: TGCAGCGTTGGGTCGAGGGGGAACACTGAAGCTTTCTTT. The encoded protein is CSVGSRGNTEAFF.

This chain connects TRBV5-1 to TRBJ2-7, with 7 bases fitting TRBD1. Unmatched junction bases numbered 8, after V lost 1 base and J lost 4 bases. CDR3 length: 15 amino acids. Germline V gene lookup returns CDR1 SGHRS and CDR2 YFSETQ. CDR3 sequence (DNA): TGCGCCAGCAGCTTGTCAACAGGGGAAAATTACGAGCAGTACTTC. This sequence encodes CASSLSTGENYEQYF. Filled out from reference TRBV5-1 and TRBJ2-7, the complete variable domain reads KAGVTQTPRYLIKTRGQQVTLSCSPISGHRSVSWYQQTPGQGLQFLFEYFSETQRNKGNFPGRFSGRQFSNSRSEMNVSTLELGDSALYLCASSLSTGENYEQYFGPGTRLTVT.

This clonotype appeared a few times. The CDR3 DNA sequence: TGTGCCAGCAGCCTACAAGGCTCTGGAAACACCATATATTTT. Protein product: CASSLQGSGNTIYF. The genes are TRBV6-6 and TRBJ1-3; D uncertain. Germline-derived CDR1 and CDR2 are MNHNY and SVGAGI (reference sequence). V was trimmed by 6 bases and J by 0 bases, leaving 9 bases between them. CDR3 size: 14 residues.

This clonotype was recorded at least ten times. The CDR3 coding sequence is TGCGCCAGCAGCCAAGTCATAGAACGGCTCGACTCTGGAAACACCATATATTTT. As protein: CASSQVIERLDSGNTIYF. The chain carries TRBV4-1 and TRBJ1-3, with D hard to call. Germline lookup yields CDR1 MGHRA and CDR2 YSYEKL. This CDR3 is 18 amino acids long. V lost 1 base and J lost 0, with 16 bases in between.

This clonotype was detected only a few times. The V call is TRBV19, the J call TRBJ2-7, with TRBD2 as a possible D gene (6 bases). Germline V gene lookup returns CDR1 LNHDA and CDR2 SQIVND (reference sequence). The CDR3 has 14 amino acids. The germline V and J ends were trimmed by 3 bases and 3 bases, with 12 bases remaining between them. The CDR3 DNA sequence: TGTGCCAGTAGTATCCACGGAGGGAGCTACGAGCAGTACTTC. Its protein is CASSIHGGSYEQYF.

The V and J genes are TRBV6-5 and TRBJ2-5; TRBD1 is a possible D gene (6 bases). The germline CDR1 and CDR2 sequences are MNHEY and SVGAGI. V lost 10 bases and J 7 bases, leaving 19 bases between the germline ends. The CDR3 has 13 amino acids. CDR3 in DNA: TGTGCCATTCACCAGGGGCCAAGGGGGACCCAGTACTTC. Translated, it gives CAIHQGPRGTQYF.

This chain uses TRBV4-1 with TRBJ2-3; 16 bases agree with TRBD2. The CDR3 has 16 amino acids. V dropped 2 bases and J dropped 6; count of bases not matched to a gene: 2. Germline V gives CDR1 MGHRA, CDR2 YSYEKL. For the CDR3, the DNA is TGCGCCAGCAGCCAAACGGGACTAGCGGGAGGGGATACGCAGTATTTT. It is translated as CASSQTGLAGGDTQYF.

This clonotype has more than one count but fewer than ten. The V and J genes are TRBV12-3 or TRBV12-4 and TRBJ2-7; tentatively, D is TRBD1 (6 bases). This CDR3 region has 14 residues. V was trimmed by 3 bases and J by 3 bases, leaving 12 bases between them. This chain's CDR3 is CASSLVQGNYEQYF. In nucleotides, the CDR3 is TGTGCCAGCAGTTTGGTACAGGGCAACTACGAGCAGTACTTC.

V usage is TRBV20-1 and J usage is TRBJ1-3, with no clear D. The CDR3 extends over 14 amino acids. Trimming took off 6 bases at V and 3 bases at J, with 15 bases between the two ends. Germline CDR1 and CDR2: DFQATT and SNEGSKA (reference sequence). In DNA, the CDR3 is TGCAGTGCCGCGACGGGAGACATTGGAAACACCATATATTTT. Its protein is CSAATGDIGNTIYF.

The chain recombines TRBV10-1 with TRBJ2-2; D remains ambiguous. Germline loops: CDR1 WNHNN, CDR2 SYGVQD (reference sequence). The V end was cut by 4 bases, the J end by 1 base, with 7 bases between. The CDR3 is 14 residues long. As DNA, the CDR3 is TGCGCCAGCAGTGGGGCTGAGAACACCGGGGAGCTGTTTTTT. Its protein is CASSGAENTGELFF.

Many counts were recorded for this clonotype. V and J are TRBV7-6 and TRBJ2-7; no clear D gene. The CDR3 totals 13 residues. Germline CDR1 is SGHVS and CDR2 is FNYEAQ. V lost 5 bases, J lost 4 bases, and 12 bases lay in between. In DNA, the CDR3 is TGTGCCAGCAGCCTAGGTGTCCAGTACGAGCAGTACTTC. Translated, it gives CASSLGVQYEQYF.

This clonotype occurred many times. V gene TRBV7-8 combines with J gene TRBJ2-2, with D perhaps TRBD1 (5 bases). This CDR3 region has 17 residues. The V and J ends lost 2 bases and 5 bases respectively, with 18 bases between them. Germline CDR1 and CDR2: SGHVS and FQNEAQ. CDR3 sequence reads: CASSLRGLSPGTGELFF. The CDR3 DNA reads TGTGCCAGCAGCTTAAGGGGATTGTCCCCAGGGACCGGGGAGCTGTTTTTT. The full variable domain, in which reference TRBV7-8 and TRBJ2-2 provide the parts outside the CDR3, is GAGVSQSPRYKVAKRGQDVALRCDPISGHVSLFWYQQALGQGPEFLTYFQNEAQLDKSGLPSDRFFAERPEGSVSTLKIQRTQQEDSAVYLCASSLRGLSPGTGELFFGEGSRLTVL.

The chain combines TRBV6-6 with TRBJ2-5; no clear D. This CDR3 has 13 residues. CDR1 is MNHNY and CDR2 is SVGAGI in the germline V gene (reference sequence). V was trimmed by 3 bases and J by 3 bases, leaving 8 bases between them. The CDR3, as DNA: TGTGCCAGCAGTTATCGCTGGGAAGAGACCCAGTACTTC. Its protein product is CASSYRWEETQYF.

Only a few counts were recorded for this clonotype. The V call is TRBV6-4, the J call TRBJ1-2; possibly TRBD1 for D (6 bases). Germline V gives CDR1 MRHNA, CDR2 SNTAGT. Trimming took 3 bases from V and 4 from J, leaving 21 bases between them. There are 17 residues in the CDR3. CDR3 protein: CASSDPDSPCPSYGYTF. In nucleotides, the CDR3 is TGTGCCAGCAGTGATCCGGACAGTCCATGTCCCAGCTATGGCTACACCTTC.

In its sample, this clonotype was seen many times. This chain joins TRBV6-1 and TRBJ1-4, with 7 bases aligning to TRBD1. Germline values: CDR1 MNHNS, CDR2 SASEGT. The CDR3 consists of 14 residues. Germline trimming cut 8 bases from V and 8 bases from J; bases unmatched to any gene: 11. The DNA for the CDR3 is TGTGCCAGCCGCACGACAGGGAGGACGGAAAAACTGTTTTTT. It is translated as CASRTTGRTEKLFF.

This clonotype has a handful of counts. The chain recombines TRBV20-1 with TRBJ1-1, with 10 nucleotides matching TRBD1. The V segment lost 3 bases and the J segment 1 base; nucleotides outside the gene matches: 2. The CDR3 is made up of 14 amino acids. Looked up from germline, CDR1 is DFQATT and CDR2 is SNEGSKA (reference sequence). CDR3: CSARTGGPNTEAFF. In DNA form, the CDR3 reads TGCAGTGCTAGGACAGGGGGCCCGAACACTGAAGCTTTCTTT.